A selection of T cell receptor beta chains follows, all from one sample in a study of T cells in Graves' hyperthyroidism and ophthalmopathy. TCRdb analysed the multiplex PCR reads with MiXCR anew, one entry per CDR3 protein. The sample has roughly 530,000 distinct CDR3 sequences, 17% seen once. Sequencing was performed on blood. Receptors originate from a woman aged 18-30 years with Graves' ophthalmopathy. Both conserved end residues are part of each CDR3. A D gene is named only where the DNA matches it firmly. Clone size is stated in some rows and not others, as once, few, many or a class when expanded.

J: TRBJ1-2; D: NA; size: NA; V: TRBV10-3; DNA: TGTGCCATCAGTGAGGGGGGGCTGAACTATGGCTACACCTTC; CDR3: CAISEGGLNYGYTF
J: TRBJ2-3; D: NA; size: many; V: TRBV5-8; DNA: TGTACCAGCAGCTTGGTCTGGGGTTCAGATACGCAGTATTTT; CDR3: CTSSLVWGSDTQYF
J: TRBJ1-1; D: TRBD1; size: many; V: TRBV12-3/TRBV12-4; DNA: TGTGCCAGCAGTTCACAGGGGTTCCCTGAAGCTTTCTTT; CDR3: CASSSQGFPEAFF
J: TRBJ1-2; D: TRBD1; size: many; V: TRBV20-1; DNA: TGCAGTGCCCCCCAGGGGGCTGGGGGCTACACCTTC; CDR3: CSAPQGAGGYTF
J: TRBJ1-4; D: NA; size: NA; V: TRBV19; DNA: TGTGCCAGTAGTGACAGAGGGACTAATGAAAAACTGTTTTTT; CDR3: CASSDRGTNEKLFF
J: TRBJ2-7; D: TRBD2; size: few; V: TRBV5-8; DNA: TGTGCCAGCAGCTTGGCGGGAGGGATAACCTACGAGCAGTACTTC; CDR3: CASSLAGGITYEQYF
J: TRBJ1-2; D: TRBD1; size: NA; V: TRBV27; DNA: TGTGCCAGCGCAGGGGGCGATTCTGGCTACACCTTC; CDR3: CASAGGDSGYTF
J: TRBJ2-1; D: NA; size: many; V: TRBV30; DNA: TGTGCCTGGAGCCCTTGGGGCCCTGAGGGCTACAATGAGCAGTTCTTC; CDR3: CAWSPWGPEGYNEQFF
J: TRBJ1-6; D: NA; size: NA; V: TRBV7-8; DNA: TGTGCCAGCGGGAATGAGGGTGGGTACTCACCCCTCCACTTT; CDR3: CASGNEGGYSPLHF
J: TRBJ1-2; D: TRBD1; size: many; V: TRBV27; DNA: TGTGCCAGCAGTTTAGCCGGGACAGGGGGCAGGTATGGCTACACCTTC; CDR3: CASSLAGTGGRYGYTF
J: TRBJ2-5; D: TRBD2; size: many; V: TRBV7-3; DNA: TGTGCCAGCAGCTTAGGACTAGCGGGACAAGAGACCCAGTACTTC; CDR3: CASSLGLAGQETQYF
J: TRBJ1-3; D: NA; size: NA; V: TRBV20-1; DNA: TGCAGTGCTAGAGAGGCCTCTGGAAACACCATATATTTT; CDR3: CSAREASGNTIYF
J: TRBJ1-1; D: NA; size: few; V: TRBV9; DNA: TGTGCCAGCAGCCCGTCGGGGGGCGAAGGTGCTGAAGCTTTCTTT; CDR3: CASSPSGGEGAEAFF
J: TRBJ2-7; D: TRBD2; size: NA; V: TRBV30; DNA: TGTGCCGGGGGGGGGAGGGGCCCGCTCTACGAGCAGTACTTC; CDR3: CAGGGRGPLYEQYF
J: TRBJ1-2; D: NA; size: many; V: TRBV12-3/TRBV12-4; DNA: TGTGCCAGCAGTTTTGATTCCCCGGGGACGGATGGCTACACCTTC; CDR3: CASSFDSPGTDGYTF
J: TRBJ1-1; D: NA; size: NA; V: TRBV27; DNA: TGTGCCAGCAGGGATCACGAGAACACTGAAGCTTTCTTT; CDR3: CASRDHENTEAFF
J: TRBJ2-3; D: NA; size: many; V: TRBV5-4; DNA: TGTGCCAGCAGCTTGTCTTCTTTTGGAGATACGCAGTATTTT; CDR3: CASSLSSFGDTQYF
J: TRBJ2-2; D: TRBD2; size: many; V: TRBV20-1; DNA: TGCAGTGCTAGATTTAGCGGGACGAACACCGGGGAGCTGTTTTTT; CDR3: CSARFSGTNTGELFF
J: TRBJ2-7; D: NA; size: NA; V: TRBV12-3/TRBV12-4; DNA: TGTGCCAGCAGCGCTCCGAGATCCTACGAGCAGTACTTC; CDR3: CASSAPRSYEQYF
J: TRBJ1-1; D: NA; size: many; V: TRBV30; DNA: TGTGCCTGGTGGGGTTCTGATGGTGAAGCTTTCTTT; CDR3: CAWWGSDGEAFF
J: TRBJ1-1; D: NA; size: many; V: TRBV27; DNA: TGTGCCAGCAGTTTAACGGGATTACATCTTGGGGGGACTGAAGCTTTCTTT; CDR3: CASSLTGLHLGGTEAFF
J: TRBJ2-1; D: TRBD2; size: few; V: TRBV5-1; DNA: TGCGCCAGCAGCTTGGGGGGACTAGCGGGAGGTTCTTACAATGAGCAGTTCTTC; CDR3: CASSLGGLAGGSYNEQFF
J: TRBJ1-1; D: NA; size: many; V: TRBV20-1; DNA: TGCAGTGCTAGAGTAATTGGGGAAGCTTTCTTT; CDR3: CSARVIGEAFF
J: TRBJ2-2; D: TRBD2; size: NA; V: TRBV5-4; DNA: TGTGCCAGCAGCTTTGGACTAGCGGGTACTGGCGGGGAGCTGTTTTTT; CDR3: CASSFGLAGTGGELFF
J: TRBJ2-2; D: NA; size: few; V: TRBV7-2; DNA: TGTGCCAGCAGCTTAGGACAGTACACCGGGGAGCTGCTTTTT; CDR3: CASSLGQYTGELLF
J: TRBJ2-7; D: TRBD1; size: NA; V: TRBV28; DNA: TGTGCCAGCAGTTTGATTGGGTGGACAGGGGATAACGAGCAGTACTTC; CDR3: CASSLIGWTGDNEQYF
J: TRBJ2-2; D: NA; size: NA; V: TRBV5-8; DNA: TGTGCCAGCAGCTTGGAAGGACCGAACACCGGGGAGCTGTTTTTT; CDR3: CASSLEGPNTGELFF